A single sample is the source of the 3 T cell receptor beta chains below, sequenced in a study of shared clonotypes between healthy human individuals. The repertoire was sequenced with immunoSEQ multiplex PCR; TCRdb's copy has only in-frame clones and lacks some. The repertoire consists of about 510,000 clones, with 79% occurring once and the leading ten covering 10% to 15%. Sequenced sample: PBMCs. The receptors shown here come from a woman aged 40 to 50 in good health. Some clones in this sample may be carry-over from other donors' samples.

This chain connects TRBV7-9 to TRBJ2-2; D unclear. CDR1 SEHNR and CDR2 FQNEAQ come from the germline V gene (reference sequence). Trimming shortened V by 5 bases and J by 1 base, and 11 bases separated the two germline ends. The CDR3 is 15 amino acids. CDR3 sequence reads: CASSPSALNTGELFF. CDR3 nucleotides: TGTGCCAGCAGCCCGTCCGCTCTGAACACCGGGGAGCTGTTTTTT. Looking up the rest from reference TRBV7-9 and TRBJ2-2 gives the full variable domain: DTGVSQNPRHKITKRGQNVTFRCDPISEHNRLYWYRQTLGQGPEFLTYFQNEAQLEKSRLLSDRFSAERPKGSFSTLEIQRTEQGDSAMYLCASSPSALNTGELFFGEGSRLTVL.

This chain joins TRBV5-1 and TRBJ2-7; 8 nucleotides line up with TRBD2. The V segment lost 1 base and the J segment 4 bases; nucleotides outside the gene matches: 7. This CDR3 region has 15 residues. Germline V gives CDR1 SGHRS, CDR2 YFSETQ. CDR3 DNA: TGCGCCAGCAGCTTGAACGGCGGGGGGAGATACGAGCAGTACTTC. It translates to CASSLNGGGRYEQYF.

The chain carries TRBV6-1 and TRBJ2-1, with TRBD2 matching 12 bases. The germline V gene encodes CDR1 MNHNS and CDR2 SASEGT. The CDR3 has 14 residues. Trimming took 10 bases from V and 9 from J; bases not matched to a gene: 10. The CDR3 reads CATDPGLAGREQFF. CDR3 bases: TGTGCCACGGACCCGGGACTAGCGGGTCGTGAGCAGTTCTTC.